Sequencing of this T cell receptor beta chain was carried out in a study of blood T cell repertoires in COVID-19 (dated by TCRdb to about 2020). In the study overall: Samples from collaborators originated in the United States, Italy and Spain and spanned both the acute and convalescent phases of COVID-19. The repertoires were made available in a free public database intended to serve as a resource for research on the immune response to SARS-CoV-2. Where available, HLA class I and class II types were obtained from metadata supplied by the sample provider rather than from assay-based typing. The dataset comprised deeply sampled blood TCRbeta repertoires from subjects exposed to, actively infected with, or recovered from COVID-19. The prospective study material was composed of cDNA or gDNA derived from T cells, B-cell-depleted T cells, or PBMCs. Samples came from the ongoing ImmuneRACE study (first 160 participants) plus 1,254 subjects from 6 global collaborators. The sample metadata nearly always contained a de-identified subject ID, COVID-19 status, age in years and sex.

In regard to this clone: The specificity of this receptor is unknown. The sample holds no much larger clone one base away, and base qualities are not on file.

The germline V and J ends show losses of 10 bases and 0 bases respectively, and no gene match explains 6 bases of the junction. CDR1 and CDR2 (MNHEY, SVGAGI) derive from the germline V gene. From the cysteine through the phenylalanine, the CDR3 covers 14 amino acids. The read is trimmed to its CDR3 DNA, 42 bases read in frame from base 1. General conclusions and limits of the study: Clinical and demographic metadata were provided uncurated, with the amount varying by source and participant.

TCRbeta CDR3 regions were amplified from genomic DNA by means of the immunoSEQ Assay, a bias-controlled multiplex PCR. On the authors' methods: The number of nucleated cells in each sample was estimated from the amplification of reference gene primers within the assay. Sequence reads were collapsed and filtered to measure the absolute abundance of every unique TCRbeta CDR3 rearrangement. For each sample, productive Simpson clonality was calculated as the square root of Simpson's diversity index across productive rearrangements. What TCRdb holds here is the immuneACCESS table cut down to in-frame rearrangements. Part of the clones is not present; checked against another copy, under half of the missing clones reflect an unresolved V gene, and the others are unexplained. V, J and clone size are taken as reported in that table, and D and trimming were inferred from the DNA itself. A total of under 500,000 clones appear in this sample, about 85% of them only once. Just under 2% of the sample rests with the top ten.

Participants in the prospective study were aged about 18 to 90 years, lived in 20 to 30 United States geographic areas, and enrolled through a virtual design. To assign participants to cohorts, the prospective study relied on clinical history that participants themselves reported in a screening survey and a study questionnaire. Mobile phlebotomists in the prospective study collected whole blood, serum and a nasopharyngeal or oropharyngeal swab from every participant. Prospective study participants could optionally give additional blood draws and questionnaires over an approximately 2-month period. Before DNA extraction, blood samples from the prospective study were shipped at room temperature or frozen.

The sample consisted of PBMCs or T cells enriched from blood (not recorded which). The chain is assembled from TRBV6-5 and TRBJ1-1, with TRBD1 matching 9 junction bases. This TCR came from a woman aged 18-30 years with acute COVID-19. Here the CDR3 is given as CATRQGGMNTEAFF. Read as DNA, the sequence is TGTGCCACCCGACAGGGGGGGATGAACACTGAAGCTTTCTTT.